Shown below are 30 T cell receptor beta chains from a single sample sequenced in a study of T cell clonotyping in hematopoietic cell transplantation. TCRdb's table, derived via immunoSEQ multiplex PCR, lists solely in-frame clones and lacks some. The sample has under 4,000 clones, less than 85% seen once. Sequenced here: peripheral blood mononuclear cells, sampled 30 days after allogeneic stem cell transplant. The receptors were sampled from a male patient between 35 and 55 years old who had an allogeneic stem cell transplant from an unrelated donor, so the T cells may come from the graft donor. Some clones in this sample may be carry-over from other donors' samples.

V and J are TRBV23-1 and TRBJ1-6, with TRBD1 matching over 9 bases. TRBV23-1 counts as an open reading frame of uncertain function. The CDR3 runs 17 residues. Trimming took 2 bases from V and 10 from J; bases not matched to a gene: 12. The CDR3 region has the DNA TGCGCCAGCAGTCAACTCCTCAAGACAGGGGGTCGATCACCCCTCCACTTT. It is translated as CASSQLLKTGGRSPLHF.

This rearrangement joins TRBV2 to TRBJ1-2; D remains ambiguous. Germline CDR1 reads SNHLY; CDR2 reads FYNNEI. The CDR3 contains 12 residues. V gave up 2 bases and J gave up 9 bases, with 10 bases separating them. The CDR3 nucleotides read TGTGCCAGCAGTGAATGGGGTCGACGCTACACCTTC. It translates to CASSEWGRRYTF.

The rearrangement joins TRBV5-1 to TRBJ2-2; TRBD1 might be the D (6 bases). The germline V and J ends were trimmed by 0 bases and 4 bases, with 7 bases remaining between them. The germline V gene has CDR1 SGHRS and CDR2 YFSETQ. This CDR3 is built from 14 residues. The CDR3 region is CASSLGQVTGELFF. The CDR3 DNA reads TGCGCCAGCAGCTTGGGACAGGTCACCGGGGAGCTGTTTTTT.

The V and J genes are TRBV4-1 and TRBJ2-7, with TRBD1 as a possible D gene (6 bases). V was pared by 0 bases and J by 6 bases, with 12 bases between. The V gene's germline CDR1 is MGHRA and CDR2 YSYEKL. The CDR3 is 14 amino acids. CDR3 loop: CASSQDPRGSEQYF. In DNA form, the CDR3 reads TGCGCCAGCAGCCAAGATCCCAGGGGATCCGAGCAGTACTTC.

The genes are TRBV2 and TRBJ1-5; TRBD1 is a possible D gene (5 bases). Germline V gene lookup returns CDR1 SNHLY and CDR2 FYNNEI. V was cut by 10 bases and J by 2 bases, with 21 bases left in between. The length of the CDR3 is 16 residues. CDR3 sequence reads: CATRGVRGVGNQPQHF. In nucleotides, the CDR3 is TGTGCCACCCGGGGAGTACGGGGGGTTGGCAATCAGCCCCAGCATTTT.

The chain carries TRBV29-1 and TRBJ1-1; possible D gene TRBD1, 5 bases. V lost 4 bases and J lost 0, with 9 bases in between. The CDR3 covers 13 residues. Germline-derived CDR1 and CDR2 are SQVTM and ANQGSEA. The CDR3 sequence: CSVAGGMNTEAFF. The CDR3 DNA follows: TGCAGCGTTGCCGGGGGGATGAACACTGAAGCTTTCTTT.

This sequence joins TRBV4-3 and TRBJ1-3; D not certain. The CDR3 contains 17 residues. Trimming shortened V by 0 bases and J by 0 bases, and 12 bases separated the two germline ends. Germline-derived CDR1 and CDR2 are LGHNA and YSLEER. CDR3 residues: CASSQEMGGISGNTIYF. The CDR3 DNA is TGCGCCAGCAGCCAAGAAATGGGAGGGATCTCTGGAAACACCATATATTTT.

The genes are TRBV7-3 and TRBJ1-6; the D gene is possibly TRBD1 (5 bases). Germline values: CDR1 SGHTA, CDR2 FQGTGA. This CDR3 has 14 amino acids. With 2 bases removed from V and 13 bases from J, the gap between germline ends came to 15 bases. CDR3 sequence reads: CASSLQTGEGPLHF. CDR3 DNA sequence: TGTGCCAGCAGCTTACAGACCGGAGAGGGGCCCCTCCACTTT.

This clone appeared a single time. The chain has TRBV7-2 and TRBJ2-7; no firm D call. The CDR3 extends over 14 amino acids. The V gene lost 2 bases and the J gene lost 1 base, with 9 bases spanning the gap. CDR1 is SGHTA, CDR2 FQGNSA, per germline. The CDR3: CASSLIPESYEQYF. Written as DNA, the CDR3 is TGTGCCAGCAGCTTAATCCCAGAATCCTACGAGCAGTACTTC.

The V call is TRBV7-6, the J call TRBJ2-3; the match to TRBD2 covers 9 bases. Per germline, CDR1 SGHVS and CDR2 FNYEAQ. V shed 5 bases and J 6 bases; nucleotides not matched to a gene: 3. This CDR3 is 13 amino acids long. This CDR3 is CASSRGGADTQYF. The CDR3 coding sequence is TGTGCCAGCAGCCGCGGGGGGGCGGATACGCAGTATTTT.

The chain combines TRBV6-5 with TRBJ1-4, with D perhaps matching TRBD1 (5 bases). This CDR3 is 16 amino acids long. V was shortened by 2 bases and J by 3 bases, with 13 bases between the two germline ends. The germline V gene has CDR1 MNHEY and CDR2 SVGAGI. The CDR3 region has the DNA TGTGCCAGCAGTTACGACCGCAGGGCACCTAATGAAAAACTGTTTTTT. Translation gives CASSYDRRAPNEKLFF.

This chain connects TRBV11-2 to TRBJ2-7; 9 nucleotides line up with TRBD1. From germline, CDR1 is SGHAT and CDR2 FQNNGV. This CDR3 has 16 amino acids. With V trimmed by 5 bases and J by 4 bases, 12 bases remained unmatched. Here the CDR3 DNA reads TGTGCCAGCAGCGGGAGGGGACAGGGAAAGGCATACGAGCAGTACTTC. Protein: CASSGRGQGKAYEQYF.

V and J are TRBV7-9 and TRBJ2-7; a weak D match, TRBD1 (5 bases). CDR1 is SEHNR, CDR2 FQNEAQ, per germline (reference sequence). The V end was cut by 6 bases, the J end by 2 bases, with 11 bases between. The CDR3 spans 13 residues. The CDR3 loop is CASSKETAYEQYF. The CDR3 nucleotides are TGTGCCAGCAGTAAAGAGACAGCCTACGAGCAGTACTTC.

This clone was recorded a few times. Here the CDR3 reads CAWKVLQATEAFF. CDR3 bases: TGTGCCTGGAAAGTTCTCCAGGCCACTGAAGCTTTCTTT. The chain is built from TRBV30 and TRBJ1-1, with D hard to call. The CDR3 covers 13 residues. CDR1 and CDR2 (germline): GTSNPN, SVGIG (reference sequence). V was cut by 4 bases and J by 4 bases, with 13 bases left in between.

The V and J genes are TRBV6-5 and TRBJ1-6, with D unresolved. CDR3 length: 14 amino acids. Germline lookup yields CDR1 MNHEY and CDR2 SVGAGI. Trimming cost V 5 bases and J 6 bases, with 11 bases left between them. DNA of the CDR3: TGTGCCAGCAGTACCGGACGGCCTAATTCACCCCTCCACTTT. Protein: CASSTGRPNSPLHF.

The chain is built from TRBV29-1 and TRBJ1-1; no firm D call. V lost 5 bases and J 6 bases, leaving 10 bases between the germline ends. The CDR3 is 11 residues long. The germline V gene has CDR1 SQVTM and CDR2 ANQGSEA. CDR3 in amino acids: CSVTRSAEAFF. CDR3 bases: TGCAGCGTTACGAGGTCTGCTGAAGCTTTCTTT.

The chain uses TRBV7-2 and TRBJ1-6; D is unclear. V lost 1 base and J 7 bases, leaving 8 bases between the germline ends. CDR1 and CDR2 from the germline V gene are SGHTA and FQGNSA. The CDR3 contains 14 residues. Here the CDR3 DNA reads TGTGCCAGCAGCTTAGACCGGTTCAATTCACCCCTCCACTTT. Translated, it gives CASSLDRFNSPLHF.

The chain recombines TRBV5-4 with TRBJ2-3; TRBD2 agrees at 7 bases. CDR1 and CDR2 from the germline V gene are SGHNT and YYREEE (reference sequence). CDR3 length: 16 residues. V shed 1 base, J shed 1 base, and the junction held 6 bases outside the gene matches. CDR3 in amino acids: CASSLPKGLGTDTQYF. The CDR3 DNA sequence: TGTGCCAGCAGCTTGCCCAAAGGACTAGGCACAGATACGCAGTATTTT.

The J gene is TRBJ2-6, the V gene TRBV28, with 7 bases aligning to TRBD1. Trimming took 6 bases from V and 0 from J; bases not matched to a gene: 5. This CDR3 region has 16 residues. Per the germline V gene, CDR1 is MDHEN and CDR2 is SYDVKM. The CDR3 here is CASSQGEHSGANVLTF. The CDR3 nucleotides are TGTGCCAGCAGCCAGGGGGAACACTCTGGGGCCAACGTCCTGACTTTC.

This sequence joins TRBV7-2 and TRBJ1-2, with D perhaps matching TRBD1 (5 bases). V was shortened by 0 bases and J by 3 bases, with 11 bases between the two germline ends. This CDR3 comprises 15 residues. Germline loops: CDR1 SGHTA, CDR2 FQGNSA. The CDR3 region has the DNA TGTGCCAGCAGCTTAGCGACCCTCAGGGACTATGGCTACACCTTC. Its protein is CASSLATLRDYGYTF.

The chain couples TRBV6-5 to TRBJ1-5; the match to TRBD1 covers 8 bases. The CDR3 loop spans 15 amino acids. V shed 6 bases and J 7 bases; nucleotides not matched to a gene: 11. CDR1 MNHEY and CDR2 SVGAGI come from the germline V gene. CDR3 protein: CASSHGTGRNQPQHF. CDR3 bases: TGTGCCAGCAGCCATGGGACAGGACGGAACCAGCCCCAGCATTTT.

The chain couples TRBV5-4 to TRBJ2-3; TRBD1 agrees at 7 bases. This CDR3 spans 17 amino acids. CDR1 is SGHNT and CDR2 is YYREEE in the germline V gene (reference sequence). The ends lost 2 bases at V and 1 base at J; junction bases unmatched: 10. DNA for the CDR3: TGTGCCAGCAGCTTCAAGGGAACAGGGGATGGCACAGATACGCAGTATTTT. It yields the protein CASSFKGTGDGTDTQYF.

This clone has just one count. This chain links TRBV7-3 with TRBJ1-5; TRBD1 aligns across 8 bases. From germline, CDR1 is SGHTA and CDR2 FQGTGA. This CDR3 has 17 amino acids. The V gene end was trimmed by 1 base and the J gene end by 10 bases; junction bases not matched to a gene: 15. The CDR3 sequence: CASSLNADREEICPQHF. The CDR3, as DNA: TGTGCCAGCAGCTTAAACGCGGACAGGGAAGAGATTTGTCCCCAGCATTTT.

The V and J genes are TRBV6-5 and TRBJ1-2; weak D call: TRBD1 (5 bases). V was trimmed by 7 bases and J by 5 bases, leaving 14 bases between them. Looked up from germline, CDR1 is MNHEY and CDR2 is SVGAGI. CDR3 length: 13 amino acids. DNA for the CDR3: TGTGCCAGCATAGGTTTCGGACAATATGGCTACACCTTC. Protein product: CASIGFGQYGYTF.

Written as DNA, the CDR3 is TGTGCCAGCAGCACGGGACTAGCGGGGCAAGAGACCCAGTACTTC. This translates into CASSTGLAGQETQYF. The chain joins TRBV5-4 to TRBJ2-5; 13 nucleotides agree with TRBD2. V lost 4 bases and J lost 2; bases outside the gene matches: 2. The CDR3 sequence is 15 residues long. The germline V gene encodes CDR1 SGHNT and CDR2 YYREEE (reference sequence).

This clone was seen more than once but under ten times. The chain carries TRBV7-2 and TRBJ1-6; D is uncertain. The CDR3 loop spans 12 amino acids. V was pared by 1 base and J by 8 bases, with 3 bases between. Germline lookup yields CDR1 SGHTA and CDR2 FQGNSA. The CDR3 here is CASSLDDSPLHF. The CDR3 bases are TGTGCCAGCAGCTTAGACGATTCACCCCTCCACTTT.

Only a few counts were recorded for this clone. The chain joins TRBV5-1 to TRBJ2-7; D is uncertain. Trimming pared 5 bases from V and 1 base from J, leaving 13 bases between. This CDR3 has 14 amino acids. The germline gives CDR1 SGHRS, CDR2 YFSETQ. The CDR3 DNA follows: TGCGCCAGCAGACCAGCCCAGGAGTCCTACGAGCAGTACTTC. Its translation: CASRPAQESYEQYF. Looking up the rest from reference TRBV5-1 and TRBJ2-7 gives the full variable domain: KAGVTQTPRYLIKTRGQQVTLSCSPISGHRSVSWYQQTPGQGLQFLFEYFSETQRNKGNFPGRFSGRQFSNSRSEMNVSTLELGDSALYLCASRPAQESYEQYFGPGTRLTVT.

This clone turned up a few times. The CDR3 region is CASSPLTGGVDGYTF. In DNA form, the CDR3 reads TGTGCCAGCAGCCCTTTGACAGGGGGCGTAGATGGCTACACCTTC. The chain uses TRBV2 and TRBJ1-2, with 10 positions matching TRBD1. The CDR3 is 15 residues long. V gave up 6 bases and J gave up 6 bases; unmatched junction bases: 10. Germline V gives CDR1 SNHLY, CDR2 FYNNEI.

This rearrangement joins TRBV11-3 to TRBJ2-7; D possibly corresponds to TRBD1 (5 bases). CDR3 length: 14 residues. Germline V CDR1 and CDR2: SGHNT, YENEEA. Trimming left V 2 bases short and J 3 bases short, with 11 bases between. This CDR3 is CASSLSRGLYEQYF. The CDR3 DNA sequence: TGTGCCAGCAGCTTAAGTAGGGGCCTCTACGAGCAGTACTTC.

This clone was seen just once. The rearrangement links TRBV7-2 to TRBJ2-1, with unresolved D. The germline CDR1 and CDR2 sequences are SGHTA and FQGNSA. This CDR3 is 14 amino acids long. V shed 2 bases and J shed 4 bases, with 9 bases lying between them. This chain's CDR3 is CASSLHEDYNEQFF. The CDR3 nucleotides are TGTGCCAGCAGCTTACACGAAGATTACAATGAGCAGTTCTTC.